This TCR beta chain emerged from a study of Ad26.COV2.S vaccination and SARS-CoV-2 variants. The data were produced by immunoSEQ multiplex PCR, yet TCRdb's version contains in-frame clones alone and is incomplete. The sample includes more than 85,000 clones, 80% of them seen just once. The source was peripheral blood, collected after recovery from COVID-19. The clonotype originates from a human donor who had recovered from COVID-19.

As DNA, the CDR3 is TGTGCCAGTAGGAGCGGGGGGGCTTCGGATACGCAGTATTTT. Its protein is CASRSGGASDTQYF. The chain couples TRBV2 to TRBJ2-3; 10 nucleotides align to TRBD2. Germline trimming cut 9 bases from V and 6 bases from J; bases unmatched to any gene: 9. Per germline, CDR1 SNHLY and CDR2 FYNNEI. This CDR3 has 14 amino acids.